The present T cell receptor (beta chain) was sequenced within a study of long-term antiretroviral therapy in people with HIV. Survey level was the resolution at which the v3.0 immunoSEQ assay ran. Only in-frame clones appear in the TCRdb table, and some are missing; sequencing was by immunoSEQ multiplex PCR. The sample shows about 39,000 clones, more than 70% of them seen only once. Treated in the United States were all of the participants with HIV. General observations from the study: The blood, collected between about 2004 and 2018, was possibly taken under older ART regimens. Clones with expansion before ART led the repertoire at all time points.

Turning to this clone: Its antigen is still unknown.

Trimming shortened V by 6 bases and J by 0 bases, and 3 bases separated the two germline ends. Germline lookup yields CDR1 SEHNR and CDR2 FQNEAQ (reference sequence). The CDR3 runs to 13 residues. This TCR was sampled from a woman aged 50 to 65 with HIV. The sample in question was unsorted PBMCs, obtained 3.1 years after starting antiretroviral therapy. The chain has TRBV7-9 and TRBJ2-6; D is unclear. This chain's CDR3 is CASRGSGANVLTF. The CDR3 DNA follows: TGTGCCAGCAGGGGCTCTGGGGCCAACGTCCTGACTTTC. Full variable domain (rest looked up from reference TRBV7-9 and TRBJ2-6): DTGVSQNPRHKITKRGQNVTFRCDPISEHNRLYWYRQTLGQGPEFLTYFQNEAQLEKSRLLSDRFSAERPKGSFSTLEIQRTEQGDSAMYLCASRGSGANVLTFGAGSRLTVL.